This T cell receptor (beta chain) was documented in a study of blood T cells in healthy people across ages (dated by TCRdb to between 2014 and 2016). Turning to the overall study: In model experiments, roughly one uniquely barcoded TCR beta cDNA molecule per two T cells was captured by template switching. The study measured age-related changes in TCR beta repertoire diversity using deep sequencing normalized with unique cDNA molecular identifiers. Donors were grouped into four age groups: young (average approximately 16 years), middle-aged (39), aged (roughly 67) and long-lived (about 89). To avoid experimental bias, donors of different ages were spread randomly across the sequencing lanes. The study analyzed two additional independent replicas of 1 million unique cDNA reads from the same blood draw for two donors, one aged 18 to 29 and one aged 80 or older.

Note on this clonotype: Its specific antigen is unknown. Base qualities were left out, and no much larger clone turns up one base away.

Libraries were built with 5' RACE. Sequencing used an Illumina HiSeq 2500. The second PCR ran for roughly 7 to 12 cycles and used a J-beta primer mix along with a sample-barcoded 5' primer. Each TCR beta cDNA molecule received a unique molecular identifier from a template-switch 5' adaptor carrying 12 random nucleotides. At least 2.5 million CDR3-containing paired-end reads were obtained from each sample. All of the RNA was converted into first-strand cDNA using the Mint cDNA synthesis kit, with a TRBC-specific oligonucleotide serving as the primer. All cDNA was treated with uracil-DNA glycosylase and then went through a first 18-cycle PCR with the universal primers M1SS and BC2_uni_R. The original pipeline was this. For normalization, 1 million high-quality reads were randomly selected from each sample, with every read carrying a distinct molecular identifier. Instead of being binned into consensus sequences, reads that shared molecular identifiers were thrown out. CDR3 identification, clonotype clustering and error correction used MiTCR with a Q25 quality threshold and the strictest error-elimination algorithm. A nonparametric unseen species model using Euler transformation provided a lower-bound estimate of total TCR beta diversity. The public reads were quality trimmed at Q25 with fastp and then assembled into clones with MiXCR by TCRdb, keeping productive beta chains. Every CDR3 protein is listed once, alongside the most common genes and DNA of its rows. For this entry, the V and J calls and clone size follow TCRdb and not the study's own pipeline. This sample lists approximately 670,000 distinct CDR3 sequences; around two fifths were detected once. Roughly 30% of the sample lies in the top ten.

The donors were 40 or so Caucasian individuals from Russia, aged roughly 6 to 100 years, who were systemically healthy. Approximately 9.7 milliliters of peripheral blood were drawn from each donor into EDTA-treated Vacutainer tubes. Ficoll-Paque density-gradient centrifugation was used to isolate PBMCs, with at least 6.5 million obtained per sample. Trizol reagent was used to extract total RNA from the PBMCs, yielding at least 6 micrograms per sample. The percentages of naive CD45RAhigh/CD27high T cells were determined by flow cytometry on a PBMC aliquot from every donor. CDR1 and CDR2 are read off the germline V gene as LGHNA and YNFKEQ. Compared with germline, V lacks 1 base and J lacks 1 base; bases without a gene match: 3. The CDR3 holds 17 amino acids from the cysteine to the phenylalanine. The DNA shown is the 51-base CDR3, in frame from base 1. Overall results and qualifications from the work: The percentage of naive T cells measured by flow cytometry correlated strongly with observed TCR beta diversity. Estimates of total diversity based on one million sequenced T cells were considered lower bounds and underestimates. Bulk unsorted PBMC profiling prevented conclusive comparison of naive and antigen-experienced compartments. The long-lived group showed more naive CD4+ T cells, fewer expanded clones and increased TCR diversity than the aged group, suggesting age selection. The CMV infection status of donors was not known, potentially confounding age-related changes in expanded clonotypes. Observed TCR beta diversity per million T cells fell roughly linearly with age, and a significant reduction was already apparent by age approximately 41.

This TCR derives from a man at least 80 years old in good health. Sequencing was performed on blood. Recombination linked TRBV4-2 to TRBJ2-7; 14 of the junction bases match TRBD2. CDR3 loop: CASSQVGTSGGSYEQYF. The DNA sequence reads TGTGCCAGCAGCCAAGTAGGGACTAGCGGGGGATCCTACGAGCAGTACTTC.